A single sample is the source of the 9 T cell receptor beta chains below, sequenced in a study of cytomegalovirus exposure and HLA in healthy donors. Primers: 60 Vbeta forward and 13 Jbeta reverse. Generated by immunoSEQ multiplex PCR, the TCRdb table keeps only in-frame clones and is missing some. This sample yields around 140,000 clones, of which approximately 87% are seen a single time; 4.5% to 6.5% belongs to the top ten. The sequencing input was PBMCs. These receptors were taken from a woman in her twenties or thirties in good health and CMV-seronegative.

In DNA, the CDR3 is TGTGCCAGCAGTTACCTGGGGGCAGACGGCTACGAGCAGTACTTC. The encoded protein is CASSYLGADGYEQYF. This chain uses TRBV6-5 with TRBJ2-7, with D possibly matching TRBD1 (6 bases). Germline CDR1 MNHEY, CDR2 SVGAGI. The CDR3 is made up of 15 amino acids. Trimming removed 2 bases at V and 3 bases at J, with 14 bases between.

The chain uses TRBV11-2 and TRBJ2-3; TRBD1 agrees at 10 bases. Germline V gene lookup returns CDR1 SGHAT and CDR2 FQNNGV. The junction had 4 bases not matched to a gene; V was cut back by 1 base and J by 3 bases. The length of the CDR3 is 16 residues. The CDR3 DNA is TGTGCCAGCAGCTTAGGAAGGACAGGGGGTACAGATACGCAGTATTTT. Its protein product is CASSLGRTGGTDTQYF.

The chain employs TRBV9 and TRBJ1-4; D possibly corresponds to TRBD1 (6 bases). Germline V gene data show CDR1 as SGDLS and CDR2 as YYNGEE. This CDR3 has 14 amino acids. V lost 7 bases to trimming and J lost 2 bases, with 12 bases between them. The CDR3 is CASGEGVTNEKLFF. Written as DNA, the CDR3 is TGTGCCAGCGGGGAGGGGGTTACTAATGAAAAACTGTTTTTT.

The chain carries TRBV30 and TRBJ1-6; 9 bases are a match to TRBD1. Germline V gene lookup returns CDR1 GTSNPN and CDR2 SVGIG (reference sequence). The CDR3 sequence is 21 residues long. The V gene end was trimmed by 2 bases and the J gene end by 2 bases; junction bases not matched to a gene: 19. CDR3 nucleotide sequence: TGTGCCTGGAGTCGGGGAACCGGGACAGGGAAATTGAGGACCTATAATTCACCCCTCCACTTT. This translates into CAWSRGTGTGKLRTYNSPLHF.

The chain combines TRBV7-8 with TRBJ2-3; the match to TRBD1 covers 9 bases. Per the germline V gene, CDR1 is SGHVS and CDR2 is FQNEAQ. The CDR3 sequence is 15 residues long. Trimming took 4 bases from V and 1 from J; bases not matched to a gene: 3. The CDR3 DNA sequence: TGTGCCAGCAGCTCGTGGACAGGGGGCACAGATACGCAGTATTTT. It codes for CASSSWTGGTDTQYF.

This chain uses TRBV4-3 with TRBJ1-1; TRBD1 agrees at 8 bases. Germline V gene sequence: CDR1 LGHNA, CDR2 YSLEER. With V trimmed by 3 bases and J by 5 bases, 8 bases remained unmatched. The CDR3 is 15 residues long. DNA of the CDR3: TGCGCCAGCAGCCATGTTGCCAGGGGGCGAACTGAAGCTTTCTTT. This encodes CASSHVARGRTEAFF.

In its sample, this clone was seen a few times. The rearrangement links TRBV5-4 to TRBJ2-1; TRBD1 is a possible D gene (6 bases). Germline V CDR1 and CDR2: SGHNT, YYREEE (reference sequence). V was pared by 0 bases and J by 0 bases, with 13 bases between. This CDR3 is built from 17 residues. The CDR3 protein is CASSLEGGAVSYNEQFF. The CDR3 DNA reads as TGTGCCAGCAGCTTGGAAGGGGGAGCGGTCTCCTACAATGAGCAGTTCTTC.

The CDR3 DNA sequence: TGTGCCAGCCAGCTCATGGGGGGGGTGAACACTGAAGCTTTCTTT. The encoded protein is CASQLMGGVNTEAFF. The rearrangement links TRBV25-1 to TRBJ1-1, with D possibly matching TRBD1 (5 bases). CDR1 is MGHDK, CDR2 SYGVNS, per germline. This CDR3 has 15 amino acids. V was pared by 8 bases and J by 0 bases, with 16 bases between.

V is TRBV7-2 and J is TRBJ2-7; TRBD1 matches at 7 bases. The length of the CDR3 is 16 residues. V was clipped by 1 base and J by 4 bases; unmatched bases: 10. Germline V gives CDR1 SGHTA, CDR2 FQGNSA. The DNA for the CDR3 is TGTGCCAGCAGCTTAGAGCCGGACAGGCGAGAATACGAGCAGTACTTC. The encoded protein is CASSLEPDRREYEQYF.